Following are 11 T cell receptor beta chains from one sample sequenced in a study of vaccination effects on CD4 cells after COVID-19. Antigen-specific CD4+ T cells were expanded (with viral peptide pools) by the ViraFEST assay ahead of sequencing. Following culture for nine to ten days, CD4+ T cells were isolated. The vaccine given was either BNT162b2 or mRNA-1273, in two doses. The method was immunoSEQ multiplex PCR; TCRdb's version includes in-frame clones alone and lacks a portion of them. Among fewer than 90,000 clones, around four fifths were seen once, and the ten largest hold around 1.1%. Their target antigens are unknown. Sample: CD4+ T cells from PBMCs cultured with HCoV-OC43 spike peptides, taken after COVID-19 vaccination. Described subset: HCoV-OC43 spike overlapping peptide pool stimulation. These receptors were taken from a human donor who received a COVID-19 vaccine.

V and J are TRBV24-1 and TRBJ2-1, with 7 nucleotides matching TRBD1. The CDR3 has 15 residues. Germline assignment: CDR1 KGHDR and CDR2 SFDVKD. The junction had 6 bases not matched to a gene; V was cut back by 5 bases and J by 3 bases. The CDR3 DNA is TGTGCCACCAGTGGTTGGGACAGCAACTACAATGAGCAGTTCTTC. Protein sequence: CATSGWDSNYNEQFF.

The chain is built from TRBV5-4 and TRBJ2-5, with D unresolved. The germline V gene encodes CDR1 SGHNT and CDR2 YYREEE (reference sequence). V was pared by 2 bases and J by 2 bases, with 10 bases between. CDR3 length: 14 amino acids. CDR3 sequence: CASSFDWGQETQYF. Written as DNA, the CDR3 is TGTGCCAGCAGCTTCGACTGGGGACAAGAGACCCAGTACTTC.

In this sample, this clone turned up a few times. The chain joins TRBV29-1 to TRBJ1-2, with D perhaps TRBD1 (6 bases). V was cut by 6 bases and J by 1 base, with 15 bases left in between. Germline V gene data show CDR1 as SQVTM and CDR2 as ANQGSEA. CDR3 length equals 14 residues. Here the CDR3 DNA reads TGCAGCGTACCGGGACAACCCTATAACTATGGCTACACCTTC. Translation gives CSVPGQPYNYGYTF.

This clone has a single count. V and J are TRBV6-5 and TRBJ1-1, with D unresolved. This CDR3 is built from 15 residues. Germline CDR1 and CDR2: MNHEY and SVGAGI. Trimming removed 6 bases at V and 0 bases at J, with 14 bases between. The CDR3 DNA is TGTGCCAGCAGCTCGTATAGTGGAATGAACACTGAAGCTTTCTTT. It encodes CASSSYSGMNTEAFF.

In DNA form, the CDR3 reads TGTGCCAGCAGCCAAGACGGAGAGACCCAGTACTTC. Residues: CASSQDGETQYF. The gene calls are TRBV3-1 (or the pseudogene TRBV3-2) and TRBJ2-5, with D uncertain. CDR3 size: 12 residues. The germline V gene has CDR1 LGHDT and CDR2 YNNKEL (reference sequence). Trimming stripped 0 bases from V and 4 bases from J, with 3 bases between.

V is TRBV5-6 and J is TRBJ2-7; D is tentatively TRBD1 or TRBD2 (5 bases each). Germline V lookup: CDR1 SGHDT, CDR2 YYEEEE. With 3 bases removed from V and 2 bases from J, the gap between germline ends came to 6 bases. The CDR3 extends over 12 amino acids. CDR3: CASSSGPYEQYV. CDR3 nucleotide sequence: TGTGCCAGCAGCTCGGGACCCTACGAGCAGTACGTC.

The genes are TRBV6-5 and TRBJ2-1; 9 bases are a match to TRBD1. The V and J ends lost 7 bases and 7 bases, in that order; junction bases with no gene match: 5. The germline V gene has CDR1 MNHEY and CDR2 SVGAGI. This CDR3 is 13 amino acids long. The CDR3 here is CASTDRGPNEQFF. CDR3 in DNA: TGTGCCAGCACGGACAGGGGACCTAATGAGCAGTTCTTC.

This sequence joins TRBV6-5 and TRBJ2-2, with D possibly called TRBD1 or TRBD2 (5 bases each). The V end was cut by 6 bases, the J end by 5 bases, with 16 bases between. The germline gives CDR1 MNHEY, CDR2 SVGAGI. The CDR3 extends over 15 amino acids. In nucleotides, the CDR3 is TGTGCCAGCAGCTTGGGTCATGGGGGAACCGGGGAGCTGTTTTTT. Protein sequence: CASSLGHGGTGELFF.

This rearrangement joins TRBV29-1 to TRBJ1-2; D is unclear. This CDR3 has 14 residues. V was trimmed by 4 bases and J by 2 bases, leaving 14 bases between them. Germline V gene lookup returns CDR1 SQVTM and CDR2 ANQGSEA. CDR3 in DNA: TGCAGCGTTGGATGGTTGGGGTGGAACTATGGCTACACCTTC. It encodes CSVGWLGWNYGYTF.

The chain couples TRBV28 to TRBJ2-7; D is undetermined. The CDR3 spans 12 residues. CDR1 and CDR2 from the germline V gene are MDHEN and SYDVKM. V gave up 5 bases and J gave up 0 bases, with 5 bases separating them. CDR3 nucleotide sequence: TGTGCCAGCAGTGCGAGCTCCTACGAGCAGTACGTC. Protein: CASSASSYEQYV.

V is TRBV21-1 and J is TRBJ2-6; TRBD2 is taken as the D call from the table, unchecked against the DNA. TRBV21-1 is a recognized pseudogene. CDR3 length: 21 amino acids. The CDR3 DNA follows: TGTGCCAGCAGCAAAGTTGAGCGGGCTCGACCCTTAGGGGTTGGGGCCAACGTCCTGACTTTC. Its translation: CASSKVERARPLGVGANVLTF.